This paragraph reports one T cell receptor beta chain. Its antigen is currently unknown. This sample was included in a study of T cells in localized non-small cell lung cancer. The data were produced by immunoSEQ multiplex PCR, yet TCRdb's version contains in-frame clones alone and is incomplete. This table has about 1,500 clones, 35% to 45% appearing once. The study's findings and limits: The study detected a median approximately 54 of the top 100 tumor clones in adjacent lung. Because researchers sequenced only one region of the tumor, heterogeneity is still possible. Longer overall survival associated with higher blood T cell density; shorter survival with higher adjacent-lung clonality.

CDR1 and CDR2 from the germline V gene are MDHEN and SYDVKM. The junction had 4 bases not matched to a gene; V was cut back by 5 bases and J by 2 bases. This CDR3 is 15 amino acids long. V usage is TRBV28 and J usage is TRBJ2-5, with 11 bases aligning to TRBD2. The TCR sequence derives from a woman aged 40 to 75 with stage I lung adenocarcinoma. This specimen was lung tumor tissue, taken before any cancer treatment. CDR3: CASSLGLAGQETQYF. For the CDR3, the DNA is TGTGCCAGCAGTCTCGGACTAGCGGGTCAAGAGACCCAGTACTTC.